The rows below give T cell receptor beta chains drawn from one sample of a study of tissue T cells after allogeneic stem cell transplantation. Assay used: immunoSEQ multiplex PCR; TCRdb lists only in-frame clones, some missing. The sample has about 760 clones; over 40% are singletons. This sample comprised jejunal tissue, obtained at autopsy. The receptors come from a female patient between 35 and 69 years old with steroid-refractory graft-versus-host disease after an allogeneic stem cell transplant. Some T cells may be provided by the graft donor. Both conserved end residues are part of each CDR3. The order of the fields is clone size, D gene, V gene, J gene, CDR3 protein, CDR3 DNA. D genes are given only for firm matches. The size field is filled for only some rows; it gives once, few, many or a size class.

few	.	TRBV10-3	TRBJ2-2	CAISPQGNTGELFF	TGTGCCATCAGCCCACAGGGTAACACCGGGGAGCTGTTTTTT
.	TRBD1	TRBV7-9	TRBJ1-4	CASRRDRNEKLFF	TGTGCCAGCAGACGGGACAGAAATGAAAAACTGTTTTTT
.	.	TRBV5-4	TRBJ2-3	CASSLGGWGTDTQYF	TGTGCCAGCAGCTTAGGGGGGTGGGGCACAGATACGCAGTATTTT
.	.	TRBV18	TRBJ1-3	CASSPGQGSGNTIYF	TGTGCCAGCTCACCAGGCCAGGGGTCTGGAAACACCATATATTTT
once	.	TRBV7-9	TRBJ2-6	CASSLERYHDKVGHVLTF	TGTGCCAGCAGCCTTGAGAGATACCATGACAAAGTCGGGCACGTCCTGACTTTC
.	.	TRBV19	TRBJ2-3	CASSISGRTDTQYF	TGTGCCAGTAGTATAAGCGGTAGGACAGATACGCAGTATTTT
.	.	TRBV5-4	TRBJ2-5	CASSPDGRWETQYF	TGTGCCAGCAGCCCGGACGGACGATGGGAGACCCAGTACTTC
.	TRBD2	TRBV18	TRBJ2-3	CASSERGGTQYF	TGTGCCAGCTCAGAGCGCGGGGGTACGCAGTATTTT
hyperexpanded	TRBD1	TRBV6-2/TRBV6-3	TRBJ1-5	CASSYRTGFQPQHF	TGTGCCAGCAGTTATAGGACAGGGTTTCAGCCCCAGCATTTT
once	.	TRBV6-5	TRBJ2-7	CASSYSRRVEQYF	TGTGCCAGCAGTTACTCGCGCAGGGTCGAGCAGTACTTC
.	.	TRBV4-1	TRBJ2-6	CASSQVQLSGANVLTF	TGCGCCAGCAGCCAAGTCCAGCTTTCTGGGGCCAACGTCCTGACTTTC
.	.	TRBV7-8	TRBJ1-2	CASSAHRDNYGYTF	TGTGCCAGCAGCGCCCACCGGGACAACTATGGCTACACCTTC
.	.	TRBV4-3	TRBJ1-1	CASSRAWGNTEAFF	TGCGCCAGCAGCCGAGCCTGGGGAAACACTGAAGCTTTCTTT
.	.	TRBV29-1	TRBJ1-2	CSVGTSRDGYTF	TGCAGCGTTGGTACCTCCCGGGATGGCTACACCTTC
.	TRBD1	TRBV11-2	TRBJ1-2	CASSLDRANGYTF	TGTGCCAGCAGCTTGGACAGGGCGAATGGCTACACCTTC
large	.	TRBV6-5	TRBJ2-2	CASSSPTGWTGELFF	TGTGCCAGCAGTTCCCCGACAGGTTGGACCGGGGAGCTGTTTTTT
.	.	TRBV14	TRBJ1-2	CASSQKRGRSYGYTF	TGTGCCAGCAGCCAAAAGAGAGGTCGCTCCTATGGCTACACCTTC
hyperexpanded	.	TRBV18	TRBJ2-7	CASSPKRLQGLYEQYF	TGTGCCAGCTCACCCAAGAGGTTACAGGGTCTCTACGAGCAGTACTTC
few	.	TRBV30	TRBJ1-2	CAWSVAGVGNTF	TGTGCCTGGAGTGTGGCGGGCGTGGGCAACACCTTC
large	TRBD1	TRBV2	TRBJ2-7	CASRPQGAAYEQYF	TGTGCCAGCAGGCCCCAGGGGGCGGCTTACGAGCAGTACTTC
.	TRBD1	TRBV6-5	TRBJ1-2	CASRWTGVGYGYTF	TGTGCCAGCAGATGGACAGGGGTGGGCTATGGCTACACCTTC
.	TRBD1	TRBV7-9	TRBJ1-2	CATRGRGPGYTF	TGTGCCACCCGGGGCAGGGGGCCTGGCTACACCTTC
few	TRBD1	TRBV3-1/TRBV3-2	TRBJ2-7	CASSHVRDRQYF	TGTGCCAGCAGCCATGTCCGGGACAGGCAGTACTTC
large	TRBD2	TRBV15	TRBJ2-5	CATSRDSLAGGWGTQYF	TGTGCCACCAGCAGAGATTCGCTAGCGGGGGGCTGGGGGACCCAGTACTTC
few	TRBD1	TRBV6-5	TRBJ1-4	CASKTGGANEKLFF	TGTGCCAGCAAAACAGGGGGTGCTAATGAAAAACTGTTTTTT
.	.	TRBV12-3/TRBV12-4	TRBJ2-7	CASSFERVQQYF	TGTGCCAGCAGTTTTGAAAGGGTCCAACAGTACTTC
.	.	TRBV6-5	TRBJ1-2	CASSYSRSYGYTF	TGTGCCAGCAGTTACTCGCGAAGCTATGGCTACACCTTC
.	.	TRBV7-6	TRBJ2-6	CASSFWLGGYSGANVLTF	TGTGCCAGCAGCTTCTGGCTAGGGGGATACTCTGGGGCCAACGTCCTGACTTTC
.	.	TRBV19	TRBJ1-1	CASSIARRNTEAFF	TGTGCCAGTAGTATCGCCAGGAGGAACACTGAAGCTTTCTTT
hyperexpanded	TRBD1	TRBV27	TRBJ2-7	CASSLMTGVYEQYF	TGTGCCAGCAGTTTGATGACAGGGGTCTACGAGCAGTACTTC
.	TRBD2	TRBV9	TRBJ2-3	CASSLRGMAGGITDTQYF	TGTGCCAGCAGCCTCCGGGGCATGGCGGGAGGGATCACAGATACGCAGTATTTT
.	TRBD2	TRBV7-2	TRBJ2-5	CASILGLAGQETQYF	TGTGCCAGCATCCTGGGACTAGCGGGGCAAGAGACCCAGTACTTC
.	.	TRBV19	TRBJ2-3	CASSYQGYTQYF	TGTGCCAGTAGTTACCAGGGGTATACGCAGTATTTT
few	.	TRBV12-3/TRBV12-4	TRBJ2-5	CASSLLEETQYF	TGTGCCAGCAGTTTACTGGAAGAGACCCAGTACTTC
large	.	TRBV25-1	TRBJ2-3	CASSDLKDTQYF	TGTGCCAGCAGTGACCTCAAGGATACGCAGTATTTT
.	.	TRBV7-2	TRBJ2-3	CASRRRPELSTDTQYF	TGTGCCAGCAGAAGGAGGCCAGAGCTGAGCACAGATACGCAGTATTTT
.	.	TRBV10-3	TRBJ1-2	CAISGWENYGYTF	TGTGCCATCAGTGGTTGGGAAAACTATGGCTACACCTTC
few	.	TRBV18	TRBJ2-3	CASSVLATDTQYF	TGTGCCAGCTCAGTTCTAGCAACAGATACGCAGTATTTT
.	.	TRBV5-1	TRBJ2-6	CASSLTVSGANVLTF	TGCGCCAGCAGCCTGACAGTCTCTGGGGCCAACGTCCTGACTTTC
.	TRBD1	TRBV20-1	TRBJ1-5	CSASAGTGNQPQHF	TGCAGTGCTAGTGCCGGGACAGGGAATCAGCCCCAGCATTTT
large	.	TRBV5-1	TRBJ2-1	CASSKQGSSYNEQFF	TGCGCCAGCAGCAAACAGGGTAGCTCCTACAATGAGCAGTTCTTC
hyperexpanded	TRBD1	TRBV6-6	TRBJ1-1	CASSRDRGLLNTEAFF	TGTGCCAGCAGCCGGGACAGGGGTCTTCTGAACACTGAAGCTTTCTTT
.	.	TRBV5-5	TRBJ2-1	CASSLGQYYNEQFF	TGTGCCAGCAGCTTGGGACAGTACTACAATGAGCAGTTCTTC
.	.	TRBV18	TRBJ2-5	CASSPRQGGKETQYF	TGTGCCAGCTCACCACGACAGGGAGGTAAAGAGACCCAGTACTTC
.	.	TRBV7-2	TRBJ1-1	CASRLGGSIRNTEAFF	TGTGCCAGCAGATTAGGGGGTAGTATCAGAAACACTGAAGCTTTCTTT
few	.	TRBV11-2	TRBJ2-4	CASSLVGNIQYF	TGTGCCAGCAGCTTAGTAGGAAACATTCAGTACTTC
few	TRBD1	TRBV19	TRBJ1-2	CASSIGQGARGGYTF	TGTGCCAGTAGTATAGGACAGGGGGCAAGGGGTGGCTACACCTTC
.	.	TRBV10-1	TRBJ2-3	CASSEGGPTDTQYF	TGCGCCAGCAGTGAGGGCGGCCCCACAGATACGCAGTATTTT
.	.	TRBV5-1	TRBJ2-7	CASSRQRPYEQYF	TGCGCCAGCAGCCGACAGAGGCCTTACGAGCAGTACTTC
.	.	TRBV5-4	TRBJ2-3	CASSGMATDTQYF	TGTGCCAGCAGCGGAATGGCCACAGATACGCAGTATTTT
few	TRBD1	TRBV6-2/TRBV6-3	TRBJ1-2	CASSFSGTGTSYTF	TGTGCCAGCAGTTTTTCCGGGACAGGTACTAGCTACACCTTC